A selection of T cell receptor beta chains follows, all from one sample in a study of vaccination effects on CD4 cells after COVID-19. Repertoires were generated with immunoSEQ multiplex PCR, while TCRdb's copy carries only in-frame clones and drops some. The sample includes 55,000 to 90,000 clones, 65% to 75% of them seen just once. Their cognate antigens are unknown. Sequenced material: CD4+ T cells from PBMCs cultured with HIV peptides, taken before COVID-19 vaccination. All receptors come from a human donor who had a prior SARS-CoV-2 infection. Each CDR3 is given with its conserved first and last residue.

v_call: TRBV6-2/TRBV6-3
cdr3_aa: CASSYMAGGTQYF

v_call: TRBV5-4
cdr3_aa: CASSLGLLNYTQYF

v_call: TRBV7-3
cdr3_aa: CASSLRGGGAKDTQYF

v_call: TRBV6-2/TRBV6-3
cdr3_aa: CASSTGGPSYNEQFF

v_call: TRBV7-9
cdr3_aa: CASSFWTGGEETQYF

v_call: TRBV14
cdr3_aa: CASSQDGAQPQHF

v_call: TRBV25-1
cdr3_aa: CASSWVGGDNVLTF

v_call: TRBV7-9
cdr3_aa: CASSLVGRSYEQYF

v_call: TRBV11-3
cdr3_aa: CASSRIGLWEMADIPEAFF

v_call: TRBV19
cdr3_aa: CASSIKDYGQPQHF

v_call: TRBV5-1
cdr3_aa: CASSARISRPAPEAFF

v_call: TRBV5-4
cdr3_aa: CASSSERSETQYF

v_call: TRBV5-4
cdr3_aa: CASSLSLAGVKENNEQFF

v_call: TRBV18
cdr3_aa: CASSLQETQYF

v_call: TRBV10-3
cdr3_aa: CAIGSDSNQPQHF

v_call: TRBV11-3
cdr3_aa: CASSPKGLAGSFHEQYF

v_call: TRBV18
cdr3_aa: CASSHPRWALTDTQYF

v_call: TRBV6-5
cdr3_aa: CASSRGQAAGELFF

v_call: TRBV5-1
cdr3_aa: CASSLDSGGTQETQYF

v_call: TRBV19
cdr3_aa: CASSSRGLAFTTQYF

v_call: TRBV7-3
cdr3_aa: CASQQTSGSGGELFF

v_call: TRBV5-1
cdr3_aa: CASSLVGQRQYF

v_call: TRBV7-2
cdr3_aa: CASSLYRKETQYF